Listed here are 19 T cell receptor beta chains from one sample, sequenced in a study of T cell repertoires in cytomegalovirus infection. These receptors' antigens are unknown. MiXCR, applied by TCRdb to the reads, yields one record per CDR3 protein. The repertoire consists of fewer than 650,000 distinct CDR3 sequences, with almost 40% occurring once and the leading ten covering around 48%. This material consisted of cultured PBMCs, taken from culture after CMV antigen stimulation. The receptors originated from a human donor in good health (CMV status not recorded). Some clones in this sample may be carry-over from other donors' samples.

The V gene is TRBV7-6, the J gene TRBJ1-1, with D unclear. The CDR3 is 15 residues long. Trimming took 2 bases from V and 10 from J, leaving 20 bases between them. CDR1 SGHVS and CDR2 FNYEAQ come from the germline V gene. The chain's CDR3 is CASSLIETPLTGAFF. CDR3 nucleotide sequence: TGTGCCAGCAGCTTAATTGAGACACCTCTAACCGGAGCTTTCTTT.

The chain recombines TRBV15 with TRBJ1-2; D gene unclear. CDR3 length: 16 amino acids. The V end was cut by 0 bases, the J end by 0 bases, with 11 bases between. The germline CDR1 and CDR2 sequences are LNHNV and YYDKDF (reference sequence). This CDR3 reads CATSRDLYTPNYGYTF. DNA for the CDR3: TGTGCCACCAGCAGAGATCTTTATACTCCTAACTATGGCTACACCTTC.

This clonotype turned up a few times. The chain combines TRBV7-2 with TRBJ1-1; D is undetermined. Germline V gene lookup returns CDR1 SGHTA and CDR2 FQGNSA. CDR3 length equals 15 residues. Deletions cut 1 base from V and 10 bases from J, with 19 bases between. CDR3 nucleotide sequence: TGTGCCAGCAGCTTAGGAACTGCGTCTCTTGTTGGAGCTTTCTTT. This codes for CASSLGTASLVGAFF.

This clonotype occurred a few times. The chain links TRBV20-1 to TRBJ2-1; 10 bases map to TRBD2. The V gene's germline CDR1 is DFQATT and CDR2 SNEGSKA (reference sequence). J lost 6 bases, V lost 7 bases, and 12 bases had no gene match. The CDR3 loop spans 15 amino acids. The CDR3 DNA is TGCAGTGACAGTCCTTGGACTAGCGGTGTCAATGAGCAGTTCTTC. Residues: CSDSPWTSGVNEQFF.

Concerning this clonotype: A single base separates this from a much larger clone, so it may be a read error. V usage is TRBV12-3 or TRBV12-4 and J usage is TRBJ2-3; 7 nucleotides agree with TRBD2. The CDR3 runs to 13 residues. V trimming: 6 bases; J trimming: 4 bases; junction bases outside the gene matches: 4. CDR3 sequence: CASSWGGSDTQYF. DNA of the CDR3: TGTGCCAGCAGCTGGGGGGGGTCAGATACGCAGTATTTT.

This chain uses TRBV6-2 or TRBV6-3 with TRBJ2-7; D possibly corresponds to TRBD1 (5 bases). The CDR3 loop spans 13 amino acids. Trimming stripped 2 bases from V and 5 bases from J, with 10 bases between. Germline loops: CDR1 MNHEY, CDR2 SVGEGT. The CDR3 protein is CASSYAGPHEQYF. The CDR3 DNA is TGTGCCAGCAGTTACGCAGGGCCCCACGAGCAGTACTTC.

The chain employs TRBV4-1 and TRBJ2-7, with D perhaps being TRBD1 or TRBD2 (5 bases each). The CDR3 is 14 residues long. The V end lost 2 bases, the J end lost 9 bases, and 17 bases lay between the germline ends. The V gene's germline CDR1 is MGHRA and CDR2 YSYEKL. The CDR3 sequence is CASSQTLRDGTQYF. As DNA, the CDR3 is TGCGCCAGCAGCCAAACCCTCCGGGACGGCACGCAGTACTTC.

The CDR3 loop reads CASSRGALGSYEFSYNEQFF. The CDR3 nucleotides read TGTGCCAGCAGCCGTGGGGCTCTAGGGTCTTACGAGTTCTCCTACAATGAGCAGTTCTTC. This sequence joins TRBV27 and TRBJ2-1, with a possible D match to TRBD1 (5 bases). Germline CDR1 is MNHEY and CDR2 is SMNVEV (reference sequence). Trimming cost V 6 bases and J 0 bases, with 27 bases left between them. The CDR3 covers 20 residues.

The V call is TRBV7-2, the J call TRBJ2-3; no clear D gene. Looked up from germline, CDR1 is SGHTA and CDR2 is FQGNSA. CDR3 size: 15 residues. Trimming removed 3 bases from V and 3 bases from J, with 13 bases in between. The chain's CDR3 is CASSLQAQRTDTQYF. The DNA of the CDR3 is TGTGCCAGCAGCTTGCAAGCCCAGAGGACAGATACGCAGTATTTT.

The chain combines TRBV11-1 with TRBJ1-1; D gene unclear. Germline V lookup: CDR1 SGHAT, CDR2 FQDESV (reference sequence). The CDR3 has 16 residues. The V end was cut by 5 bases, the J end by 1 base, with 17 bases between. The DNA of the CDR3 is TGTGCCAGCAGCCGAGGGTGGTCAGGTTCGAACACTGAAGCTTTCTTT. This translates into CASSRGWSGSNTEAFF. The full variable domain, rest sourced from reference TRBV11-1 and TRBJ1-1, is EAEVAQSPRYKITEKSQAVAFWCDPISGHATLYWYRQILGQGPELLVQFQDESVVDDSQLPKDRFSAERLKGVDSTLKIQPAELGDSAMYLCASSRGWSGSNTEAFFGQGTRLTVV.

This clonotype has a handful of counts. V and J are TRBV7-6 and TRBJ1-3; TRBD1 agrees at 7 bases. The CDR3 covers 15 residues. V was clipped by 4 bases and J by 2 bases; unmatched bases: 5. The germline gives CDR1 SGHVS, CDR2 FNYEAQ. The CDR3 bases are TGTGCCAGCAGCTCTTCAGGGGGTGCTGGAAACACCATATATTTT. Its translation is CASSSSGGAGNTIYF.

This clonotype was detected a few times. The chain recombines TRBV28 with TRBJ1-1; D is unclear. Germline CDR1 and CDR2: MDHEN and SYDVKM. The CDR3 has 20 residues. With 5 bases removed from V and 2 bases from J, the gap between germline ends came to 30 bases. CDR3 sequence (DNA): TGTGCCAGCAGTCCTCCCGTTGGGAGTGGTTGGGGAGACGGTAACACTGAAGCTTTCTTT. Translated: CASSPPVGSGWGDGNTEAFF.

The CDR3 loop is CASSPAENTEAFF. DNA for the CDR3: TGTGCCAGCAGCCCCGCGGAGAACACTGAAGCTTTCTTT. The chain carries TRBV11-3 and TRBJ1-1; D unresolved. Trimming left V 5 bases short and J 1 base short, with 8 bases between. The CDR3 loop spans 13 amino acids. CDR1 is SGHNT and CDR2 is YENEEA in the germline V gene.

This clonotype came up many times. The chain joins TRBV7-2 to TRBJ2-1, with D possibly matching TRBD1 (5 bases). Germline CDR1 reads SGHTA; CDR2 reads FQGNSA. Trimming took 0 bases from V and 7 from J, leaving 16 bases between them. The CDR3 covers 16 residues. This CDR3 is CASSLAVGPLANEQFF. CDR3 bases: TGTGCCAGCAGCTTAGCGGTGGGGCCATTGGCTAATGAGCAGTTCTTC.

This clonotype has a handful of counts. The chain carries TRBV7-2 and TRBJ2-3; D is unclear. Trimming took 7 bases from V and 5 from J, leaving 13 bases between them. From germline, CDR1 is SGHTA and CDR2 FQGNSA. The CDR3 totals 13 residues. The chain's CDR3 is CASTPGTGDTQYF. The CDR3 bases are TGTGCCAGCACCCCAGGAACGGGAGATACGCAGTATTTT.

The DNA of the CDR3 is TGTGCCAGCAGCTCCCATCCCCGGGGGGCCAGCTCCTATGGCTACACCTTC. The encoded protein is CASSSHPRGASSYGYTF. The gene calls are TRBV7-6 and TRBJ1-2, with a weak D call TRBD1 (6 bases). The CDR3 consists of 17 residues. V lost 4 bases and J 4 bases, leaving 22 bases between the germline ends. The germline V gene encodes CDR1 SGHVS and CDR2 FNYEAQ.

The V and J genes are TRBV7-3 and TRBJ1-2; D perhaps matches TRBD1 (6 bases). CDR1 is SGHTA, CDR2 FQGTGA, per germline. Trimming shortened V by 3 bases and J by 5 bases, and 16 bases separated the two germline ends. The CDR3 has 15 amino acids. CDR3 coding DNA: TGTGCCAGCAGCTTCCCGGGGGACACCAGATATGGCTACACCTTC. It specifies CASSFPGDTRYGYTF. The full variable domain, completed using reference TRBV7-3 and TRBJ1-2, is GAGVSQTPSNKVTEKGKYVELRCDPISGHTALYWYRQSLGQGPEFLIYFQGTGAADDSGLPNDRFFAVRPEGSVSTLKIQRTERGDSAVYLCASSFPGDTRYGYTFGSGTRLTVV.

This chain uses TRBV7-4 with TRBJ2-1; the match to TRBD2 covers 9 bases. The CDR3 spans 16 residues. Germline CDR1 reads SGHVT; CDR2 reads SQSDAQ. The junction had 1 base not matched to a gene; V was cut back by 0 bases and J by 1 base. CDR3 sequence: CASSLAAGGSYNEQFF. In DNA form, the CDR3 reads TGTGCCAGCAGCTTAGCAGCGGGGGGATCCTACAATGAGCAGTTCTTC.

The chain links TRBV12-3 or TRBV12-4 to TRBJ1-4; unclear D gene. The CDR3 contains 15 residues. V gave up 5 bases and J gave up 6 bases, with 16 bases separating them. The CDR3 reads CASSPSHRADEKLFF. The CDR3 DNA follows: TGTGCCAGCAGTCCCTCCCACAGAGCGGATGAAAAACTGTTTTTT.